The 32 T cell receptor beta chains below were found in one sample sequenced in a study of blood T cell repertoires in COVID-19. Here immunoSEQ multiplex PCR was the method, and the copy in TCRdb shows in-frame clones only, minus some. This table holds 25,000 to 30,000 clones, 81% found once. Source material: peripheral blood. These TCRs come from a woman aged 55-75 years with acute or convalescent COVID-19.

The V call is TRBV9, the J call TRBJ1-6; D is uncertain. From germline, CDR1 is SGDLS and CDR2 YYNGEE. V was pared by 3 bases and J by 7 bases, with 5 bases between. The CDR3 is 12 amino acids. The DNA of the CDR3 is TGTGCCAGCAGCGCCAGAAATTCACCCCTCCACTTT. This codes for CASSARNSPLHF.

The V gene is TRBV2, the J gene TRBJ2-5; possibly TRBD2 for D (7 bases). The CDR3 consists of 16 residues. The V end lost 7 bases, the J end lost 4 bases, and 22 bases lay between the germline ends. Looked up from germline, CDR1 is SNHLY and CDR2 is FYNNEI. In nucleotides, the CDR3 is TGTGCCAGCACCCCAGCGGGGACACACCGAAGAGAGACCCAGTACTTC. Its protein is CASTPAGTHRRETQYF.

This clone was detected once. CDR3 region: CASSGNRETYEQYF. The CDR3 region has the DNA TGTGCCAGCAGTGGAAACAGGGAAACCTACGAGCAGTACTTC. The chain couples TRBV28 to TRBJ2-7; perhaps TRBD1 as D (6 bases). Germline assignment: CDR1 MDHEN and CDR2 SYDVKM. The CDR3 length is 14 residues. Trimming stripped 5 bases from V and 2 bases from J, with 13 bases between.

J is TRBJ2-7 and V is TRBV12-3 or TRBV12-4; no firm D call. Trimming took 5 bases from V and 2 from J, leaving 7 bases between them. The CDR3 loop spans 12 amino acids. CDR3 in amino acids: CASSPPTYEQYF. The CDR3 DNA is TGTGCCAGCAGTCCCCCTACCTACGAGCAGTACTTC.

The chain links TRBV29-1 to TRBJ2-7; D is unresolved. CDR3 length: 12 amino acids. Trimming took 6 bases from V and 3 from J, leaving 12 bases between them. CDR1 SQVTM and CDR2 ANQGSEA come from the germline V gene. CDR3 coding DNA: TGCAGCGTCCTAAACGTCGGCTACGAGCAGTACTTC. It yields the protein CSVLNVGYEQYF.

The chain carries TRBV28 and TRBJ1-2; 8 nucleotides align to TRBD1. The CDR3 extends over 14 amino acids. Germline lookup yields CDR1 MDHEN and CDR2 SYDVKM. V was pared by 1 base and J by 8 bases, with 6 bases of the junction left unmatched. In DNA form, the CDR3 reads TGTGCCAGCAGTTTATCACAGGGGGTGAGAGGCTACACCTTC. Translated: CASSLSQGVRGYTF.

The V and J genes are TRBV7-9 and TRBJ2-7, with a possible D match to TRBD1 (6 bases). This CDR3 comprises 16 residues. V was shortened by 0 bases and J by 2 bases, with 14 bases between the two germline ends. Looked up from germline, CDR1 is SEHNR and CDR2 is FQNEAQ (reference sequence). The CDR3 DNA reads TGTGCCAGCAGCTTAGCGCGGCAGGGGCCGACCTACGAGCAGTACTTC. Translating gives CASSLARQGPTYEQYF.

This clone was counted between two and nine times. The V and J genes are TRBV7-9 and TRBJ1-1; no firm D call. The V end lost 0 bases, the J end lost 8 bases, and 13 bases lay between the germline ends. Germline-derived CDR1 and CDR2 are SEHNR and FQNEAQ (reference sequence). The CDR3 totals 14 residues. DNA of the CDR3: TGTGCCAGCAGCTTAGCCTTACTTGGGAGGGAAGCTTTCTTT. This sequence encodes CASSLALLGREAFF.

The chain joins TRBV19 to TRBJ2-7, with 11 bases matching TRBD1. Germline CDR1 and CDR2: LNHDA and SQIVND (reference sequence). Trimming took 5 bases from V and 2 from J; bases not matched to a gene: 11. The CDR3 sequence is 17 residues long. CDR3 sequence: CASSDRTGGFIAYEQYF. Written as DNA, the CDR3 is TGTGCCAGTAGTGATCGGACAGGGGGCTTCATTGCCTACGAGCAGTACTTC.

V and J are TRBV6-1 and TRBJ1-4; D ambiguous. V shed 0 bases and J shed 0 bases, with 8 bases lying between them. The length of the CDR3 is 16 residues. Germline CDR1 MNHNS, CDR2 SASEGT. CDR3 DNA: TGTGCCAGCAGTGAAGCTCGCGCGGCAACTAATGAAAAACTGTTTTTT. The encoded protein is CASSEARAATNEKLFF.

The CDR3 loop reads CASSEGRADTQYF. The CDR3 DNA reads TGTGCCAGCAGTGAAGGCCGGGCAGATACGCAGTATTTT. This rearrangement joins TRBV2 to TRBJ2-3; D remains ambiguous. The V end lost 1 base, the J end lost 4 bases, and 6 bases lay between the germline ends. Germline V lookup: CDR1 SNHLY, CDR2 FYNNEI. The CDR3 totals 13 residues.

The V and J genes are TRBV9 and TRBJ1-2, with 7 bases identical to TRBD1. This CDR3 comprises 15 residues. Trimming took 2 bases from V and 1 from J; bases not matched to a gene: 5. Germline CDR1 reads SGDLS; CDR2 reads YYNGEE. CDR3 DNA sequence: TGTGCCAGCAGCGTCCTGGGACAGAGTAACTATGGCTACACCTTC. The encoded protein is CASSVLGQSNYGYTF.

The rearrangement joins TRBV24-1 to TRBJ2-3; 8 positions agree with TRBD2. Germline V gene lookup returns CDR1 KGHDR and CDR2 SFDVKD. This CDR3 comprises 16 residues. The trim removed 1 base at V and 7 bases at J, leaving 9 bases unmatched. DNA of the CDR3: TGTGCCACCAGTGATTTATCGGGGGGGAGTACCAATACGCAGTATTTT. This translates into CATSDLSGGSTNTQYF.

The chain is built from TRBV19 and TRBJ2-7; 7 bases map to TRBD1. The CDR3 runs to 13 residues. V trimming: 9 bases; J trimming: 6 bases; junction bases outside the gene matches: 11. Germline CDR1 reads LNHDA; CDR2 reads SQIVND (reference sequence). The CDR3 reads CASRTTGVSEQYF. CDR3 bases: TGTGCCAGCAGAACCACAGGGGTGTCCGAGCAGTACTTC.

The chain employs TRBV5-5 and TRBJ1-3; tentatively, D is TRBD1 (6 bases). Between the trimmed V and J ends, which lost 4 bases and 2 bases, there was a span of 13 bases. Germline CDR1 and CDR2: SGHKS and YYEKEE (reference sequence). The CDR3 totals 15 residues. CDR3 protein: CASSQTWTAGNTIYF. The CDR3 coding sequence is TGTGCCAGCAGCCAGACTTGGACAGCTGGAAACACCATATATTTT.

CDR3 loop: CASSPTGGQETQYF. As DNA, the CDR3 is TGTGCCAGCTCACCGACAGGGGGCCAAGAGACCCAGTACTTC. The chain combines TRBV18 with TRBJ2-5; TRBD1 matches at 9 bases. From germline, CDR1 is KGHSH and CDR2 LQKENI. J was trimmed by 1 base and V by 3 bases; bases with no gene match: 0. This CDR3 comprises 14 residues.

The V call is TRBV19, the J call TRBJ2-3, with 8 bases fitting TRBD2. Germline loops: CDR1 LNHDA, CDR2 SQIVND (reference sequence). There are 16 residues in the CDR3. Unmatched junction bases numbered 14, after V lost 8 bases and J lost 4 bases. The DNA for the CDR3 is TGTGCCAGTCCGACCCTTCCCGGGGGGGCCCCAGATACGCAGTATTTT. Its translation: CASPTLPGGAPDTQYF. Full variable domain (remainder filled in from reference TRBV19 and TRBJ2-3): DGGITQSPKYLFRKEGQNVTLSCEQNLNHDAMYWYRQDPGQGLRLIYYSQIVNDFQKGDIAEGYSVSREKKESFPLTVTSAQKNPTAFYLCASPTLPGGAPDTQYFGPGTRLTVL.

The gene calls are TRBV28 and TRBJ1-1; 8 bases fit TRBD1. This CDR3 region has 15 residues. V was clipped by 8 bases and J by 4 bases; unmatched bases: 12. Germline V gene data show CDR1 as MDHEN and CDR2 as SYDVKM. CDR3 sequence (DNA): TGTGCCAGCCGAACCAAGCCGGACAGGGCCACTGAAGCTTTCTTT. It codes for CASRTKPDRATEAFF.

The rearrangement uses TRBV5-1 and TRBJ1-1; TRBD1 matches 7 bases. CDR1 SGHRS and CDR2 YFSETQ come from the germline V gene. The CDR3 is 14 residues long. V dropped 4 bases and J dropped 1; count of bases not matched to a gene: 4. CDR3 sequence reads: CASSKTGRNTEAFF. The CDR3 DNA reads as TGCGCCAGCAGCAAGACAGGGAGGAACACTGAAGCTTTCTTT.

This sequence joins TRBV3-1 (or the pseudogene TRBV3-2) and TRBJ2-7; perhaps TRBD1 as D (6 bases). The V gene lost 3 bases and the J gene lost 0 bases, with 21 bases spanning the gap. CDR1 is LGHDT, CDR2 YNNKEL, per germline (reference sequence). The CDR3 is made up of 18 amino acids. The CDR3, as DNA: TGTGCCAGCAGCCACCACGGGACAACCAAAAGTCCCTCCTACGAGCAGTACTTC. The encoded protein is CASSHHGTTKSPSYEQYF.

The chain carries TRBV24-1 and TRBJ1-1; perhaps TRBD1 as D (6 bases). The CDR3 loop spans 14 amino acids. Trimming cost V 5 bases and J 1 base, with 10 bases left between them. Germline V gene data show CDR1 as KGHDR and CDR2 as SFDVKD. As DNA, the CDR3 is TGTGCCACCAGTGCGGGGGGCCGGAACACTGAAGCTTTCTTT. This codes for CATSAGGRNTEAFF.

CDR3 sequence: CASSKPGTRNTIYF. In DNA form, the CDR3 reads TGTGCCAGCAGTAAGCCGGGGACAAGGAACACCATATATTTT. V usage is TRBV6-2 or TRBV6-3 and J usage is TRBJ1-3, with D possibly being TRBD1 (6 bases). CDR1 and CDR2 (germline): MNHEY, SVGEGT. Trimming removed 5 bases at V and 7 bases at J, with 15 bases between. The CDR3 consists of 14 residues.

This chain joins TRBV7-9 and TRBJ2-3; TRBD1 aligns across 7 bases. The CDR3 is 16 amino acids. J was trimmed by 2 bases and V by 4 bases; bases with no gene match: 9. Germline CDR1 SEHNR, CDR2 FQNEAQ (reference sequence). The CDR3 coding sequence is TGTGCCAGCAGCTCGTACAGGGGTGGATACACAGATACGCAGTATTTT. Encoded protein: CASSSYRGGYTDTQYF.

The chain joins TRBV11-3 to TRBJ2-5, with 9 bases identical to TRBD2. CDR1 and CDR2 from the germline V gene are SGHNT and YENEEA. Trimming took 5 bases from V and 4 from J; bases not matched to a gene: 11. The CDR3 length is 16 residues. The CDR3 spells CASSPGTSNRGETQYF. CDR3 nucleotide sequence: TGTGCCAGCAGCCCGGGGACTAGCAATAGGGGAGAGACCCAGTACTTC.

This clone was recorded a few times. V and J are TRBV7-2 and TRBJ2-7, with D maybe TRBD1 (6 bases). Trimming shortened V by 3 bases and J by 0 bases, and 12 bases separated the two germline ends. This CDR3 spans 15 amino acids. Germline CDR1 SGHTA, CDR2 FQGNSA. The CDR3 nucleotides read TGTGCCAGCAGCTTTGAGGTGACAGGCTCCTACGAGCAGTACTTC. Translated, it gives CASSFEVTGSYEQYF.

This chain joins TRBV11-2 and TRBJ2-2; no definite D call. Germline CDR1 SGHAT, CDR2 FQNNGV. The V end was cut by 0 bases, the J end by 2 bases, with 16 bases between. The length of the CDR3 is 18 residues. The DNA of the CDR3 is TGTGCCAGCAGCTTAGACCGGTTTGGGCAAAAAAACACCGGGGAGCTGTTTTTT. Residues: CASSLDRFGQKNTGELFF.

As DNA, the CDR3 is TGTGCCAGCAGCACCTACGAGCAGTACTTC. Encoded protein: CASSTYEQYF. The rearrangement links TRBV6-5 to TRBJ2-7; D is ambiguous. V lost 6 bases to trimming and J lost 2 bases, with 2 bases between them. Germline assignment: CDR1 MNHEY and CDR2 SVGAGI. This CDR3 contains 10 residues.

CDR3 residues: CASSQDRVSEAFF. The CDR3, as DNA: TGTGCCAGCAGCCAGGACAGGGTGTCTGAAGCTTTCTTT. The J gene is TRBJ1-1, the V gene TRBV7-7, with 8 bases aligning to TRBD1. Germline values: CDR1 SSHAT, CDR2 FNYEAQ (reference sequence). The CDR3 has 13 amino acids. Trimming at V came to 5 bases and at J to 6 bases, leaving 5 bases not matched to a gene.

V and J are TRBV28 and TRBJ2-7, with D possibly being TRBD1 (6 bases). From germline, CDR1 is MDHEN and CDR2 SYDVKM. V shed 6 bases and J shed 0 bases, with 9 bases lying between them. There are 13 residues in the CDR3. CDR3 sequence (DNA): TGTGCCAGCAGGGACAGCAGCTCCTACGAGCAGTACTTC. Translated: CASRDSSSYEQYF.

The genes are TRBV11-2 and TRBJ1-3, with 7 bases lining up with TRBD1. J gave up 2 bases and V 5 bases, and 3 bases lay outside the gene matches. This CDR3 comprises 14 residues. CDR1 is SGHAT, CDR2 FQNNGV, per germline. The CDR3 sequence is CASSPDRAGNTIYF. The CDR3, as DNA: TGTGCCAGCAGCCCCGACAGGGCTGGAAACACCATATATTTT. The full variable domain, in which reference TRBV11-2 and TRBJ1-3 provide the parts outside the CDR3, is EAGVAQSPRYKIIEKRQSVAFWCNPISGHATLYWYQQILGQGPKLLIQFQNNGVVDDSQLPKDRFSAERLKGVDSTLKIQPAKLEDSAVYLCASSPDRAGNTIYFGEGSWLTVV.

V is TRBV27 and J is TRBJ2-3, with 8 bases that match TRBD2. J lost 0 bases, V lost 5 bases, and 7 bases had no gene match. Germline V CDR1 and CDR2: MNHEY, SMNVEV (reference sequence). CDR3 length: 16 amino acids. For the CDR3, the DNA is TGTGCCAGCAGTCCACCAGGGACTAGAAGCACAGATACGCAGTATTTT. Protein: CASSPPGTRSTDTQYF.

The chain employs TRBV7-3 and TRBJ2-7, with a possible D match to TRBD1 (5 bases). The V end lost 0 bases, the J end lost 6 bases, and 9 bases lay between the germline ends. The germline V gene has CDR1 SGHTA and CDR2 FQGTGA. This CDR3 comprises 13 residues. This CDR3 is CASSLTSGFEQYF. Here the CDR3 DNA reads TGTGCCAGCAGCTTAACTTCAGGGTTCGAGCAGTACTTC.